The 15 T cell receptor beta chains below were found in one sample sequenced in a study of tissue T cells after allogeneic stem cell transplantation. Produced via immunoSEQ multiplex PCR; TCRdb's table is partial and in-frame only. The table includes fewer than 30,000 clones, around four fifths detected once. Sequencing used tissue from the ileum, obtained at autopsy. Every receptor here comes from a female donor over 55 with lung cancer.

CDR3 in DNA: TGTGCCAGCAGTTATAAGCGGGCTGCGTCCAATGAGCAGTTCTTC. It yields the protein CASSYKRAASNEQFF. This chain uses TRBV6-5 with TRBJ2-1, with a tentative D call TRBD2 (6 bases). This CDR3 has 15 residues. Germline V gives CDR1 MNHEY, CDR2 SVGAGI. Trimming cost V 3 bases and J 6 bases, with 15 bases left between them.

This clone came up a few times. V and J are TRBV5-6 and TRBJ2-7; possibly TRBD2 for D (5 bases). The CDR3 totals 16 residues. V lost 1 base and J 2 bases, leaving 16 bases between the germline ends. From germline, CDR1 is SGHDT and CDR2 YYEEEE. The CDR3 reads CASSLLSGGLTYEQYF. DNA for the CDR3: TGTGCCAGCAGCTTGTTGTCAGGCGGACTGACCTACGAGCAGTACTTC.

CDR3 DNA sequence: TGTGCCAGCACCTGGCGGGAGAGAGGTACCAACCTGGCCTACGAGCAGTACTTC. As protein: CASTWRERGTNLAYEQYF. This rearrangement joins TRBV27 to TRBJ2-7; 7 nucleotides agree with TRBD2. This CDR3 is built from 18 residues. Germline values: CDR1 MNHEY, CDR2 SMNVEV (reference sequence). J gave up 2 bases and V 7 bases, and 20 bases lay outside the gene matches.

V and J are TRBV4-1 and TRBJ2-1, with D perhaps matching TRBD1 or TRBD2 (7 bases each). CDR1 is MGHRA and CDR2 is YSYEKL in the germline V gene. The CDR3 runs 17 residues. Trimming removed 1 base at V and 3 bases at J, with 16 bases between. The CDR3 loop is CASSQGPPRGGYNEQFF. The CDR3 coding sequence is TGCGCCAGCAGCCAAGGGCCCCCCAGGGGGGGCTACAATGAGCAGTTCTTC.

The table lists this clone with a count of one. At the DNA level, this CDR3 is encoded by other sequences in the same sample as well. The chain uses TRBV9 and TRBJ2-7; TRBD2 agrees at 8 bases. This CDR3 comprises 13 residues. In germline, CDR1 is SGDLS, CDR2 YYNGEE. With V trimmed by 4 bases and J by 7 bases, 7 bases remained unmatched. CDR3 in amino acids: CASSFAGGGEQYF. Here the CDR3 DNA reads TGTGCCAGCAGCTTCGCGGGAGGTGGGGAGCAGTACTTC.

The chain combines TRBV18 with TRBJ2-2; weak D call: TRBD2 (6 bases). CDR1 KGHSH and CDR2 LQKENI come from the germline V gene. The germline V and J ends were trimmed by 3 bases and 8 bases, with 13 bases remaining between them. The CDR3 length is 14 residues. In DNA form, the CDR3 reads TGTGCCAGCTCACCGGGACTCCCACGTGGGGAGCTGTTTTTT. This encodes CASSPGLPRGELFF. Drawing the rest from reference TRBV18 and TRBJ2-2, the complete variable domain is NAGVMQNPRHLVRRRGQEARLRCSPMKGHSHVYWYRQLPEEGLKFMVYLQKENIIDESGMPKERFSAEFPKEGPSILRIQQVVRGDSAAYFCASSPGLPRGELFFGEGSRLTVL.

This chain connects TRBV27 to TRBJ2-7, with D perhaps matching TRBD1 (5 bases). The CDR3 contains 17 residues. Trimming took off 4 bases at V and 4 bases at J, with 23 bases between the two ends. Germline V gene lookup returns CDR1 MNHEY and CDR2 SMNVEV (reference sequence). The CDR3 is CASSYTPTGGSFYEQYF. In DNA, the CDR3 is TGTGCCAGCAGTTATACCCCCACAGGCGGCTCTTTTTACGAGCAGTACTTC.

This clone was seen only a few times. This chain uses TRBV19 with TRBJ1-6; D is uncertain. Germline loops: CDR1 LNHDA, CDR2 SQIVND (reference sequence). V dropped 5 bases and J dropped 4 bases, with 9 bases sitting between them. The CDR3 loop spans 14 amino acids. DNA of the CDR3: TGTGCCAGTAGTCCTTCGGGGTATAATTCACCCCTCCACTTT. Amino acid sequence: CASSPSGYNSPLHF.

The CDR3: CASSQEGSGGANEQFF. In DNA, the CDR3 is TGCGCCAGCAGCCAAGAAGGTAGCGGGGGGGCCAATGAGCAGTTCTTC. This chain uses TRBV4-1 with TRBJ2-1; 11 nucleotides match TRBD2. This CDR3 is 16 amino acids long. The trim removed 0 bases at V and 6 bases at J, leaving 4 bases unmatched. Germline V lookup: CDR1 MGHRA, CDR2 YSYEKL.

The chain has TRBV7-8 and TRBJ1-2; 9 bases agree with TRBD1. The germline CDR1 and CDR2 sequences are SGHVS and FQNEAQ. The CDR3 contains 14 residues. J lost 5 bases, V lost 5 bases, and 6 bases had no gene match. The DNA of the CDR3 is TGTGCCAGCAGCGGTTCCGGGACAGGGTATGGCTACACCTTC. It codes for CASSGSGTGYGYTF.

The chain couples TRBV14 to TRBJ2-3; D possibly matches TRBD1 or TRBD2 (5 bases each). The V gene's germline CDR1 is SGHDN and CDR2 FVKESK. The ends were cut back, 1 base at V and 0 bases at J, with 8 bases in the middle. This CDR3 is built from 15 residues. CDR3: CASSQVEGSTDTQYF. The CDR3 region has the DNA TGTGCCAGCAGCCAAGTCGAGGGGAGCACAGATACGCAGTATTTT.

This clone was picked up a small number of times. The J gene is TRBJ1-2, the V gene TRBV9; D is unresolved. The CDR3 sequence is 12 residues long. Germline V CDR1 and CDR2: SGDLS, YYNGEE. V was shortened by 9 bases and J by 2 bases, with 11 bases between the two germline ends. The CDR3 DNA follows: TGTGCCACCCTGGCCGGGAACTATGGCTACACCTTC. The encoded protein is CATLAGNYGYTF. The whole variable domain, remainder taken from reference TRBV9 and TRBJ1-2, is DSGVTQTPKHLITATGQRVTLRCSPRSGDLSVYWYQQSLDQGLQFLIQYYNGEERAKGNILERFSAQQFPDLHSELNLSSLELGDSALYFCATLAGNYGYTFGSGTRLTVV.

This clone has just one count. The chain carries TRBV7-2 and TRBJ2-5, with D hard to call. The germline V and J ends were trimmed by 2 bases and 4 bases, with 11 bases remaining between them. Germline V CDR1 and CDR2: SGHTA, FQGNSA. CDR3 size: 14 residues. The CDR3 protein is CASSLRRATETQYF. Written as DNA, the CDR3 is TGTGCCAGCAGCTTAAGGCGTGCGACAGAGACCCAGTACTTC.

The chain has TRBV6-2 or TRBV6-3 and TRBJ2-1, with 8 bases lining up with TRBD2. Germline V gene data show CDR1 as MNHEY and CDR2 as SVGEGT. The junction had 4 bases not matched to a gene; V was cut back by 1 base and J by 5 bases. There are 15 residues in the CDR3. The CDR3 protein is CASSYLAGTNNEQFF. In DNA, the CDR3 is TGTGCCAGCAGTTACTTAGCGGGGACGAACAATGAGCAGTTCTTC.

This clone was detected only a few times. This chain links TRBV5-1 with TRBJ1-5; D remains ambiguous. Trimming left V 0 bases short and J 8 bases short, with 9 bases between. There are 13 residues in the CDR3. Per the germline V gene, CDR1 is SGHRS and CDR2 is YFSETQ. The CDR3, as DNA: TGCGCCAGCAGCTTGGCACTTAATGAGCCCCAGCATTTT. Its protein product is CASSLALNEPQHF.